The present T cell receptor (beta chain) was sequenced within a study of cytomegalovirus exposure and HLA in healthy donors. Overall study findings and caveats: Overall, some 160 TCR beta chains were annotated as cytomegalovirus-associated. Most subjects' HLA-A and HLA-B alleles were reportedly predicted from TCR beta sequences.

The trim removed 8 bases at V and 5 bases at J, leaving 5 bases unmatched. Germline CDR1 reads MGHDK; CDR2 reads SYGVNS. The CDR3 loop spans 13 amino acids. Details on this clone: Antigen unknown.

Primers: 60 Vbeta forward and 13 Jbeta reverse. Generated by immunoSEQ multiplex PCR, the TCRdb table keeps only in-frame clones and is missing some. The sample has some 80,000 clones; roughly 79% are singletons. Sequencing was performed on PBMCs. The V call is TRBV25-1, the J call TRBJ2-3; 9 bases align to TRBD2. The source of this sequence is a young man in good health and CMV-seropositive. The CDR3 is CASGLAIRDTQYF. The CDR3 DNA is TGTGCCAGCGGACTAGCGATTAGAGATACGCAGTATTTT.